These 15 T cell receptor beta chains originate from one sample sequenced in a study of cytomegalovirus exposure and HLA in healthy donors. The PCR was carried out with 60 Vbeta primers and 13 Jbeta primers. Profiled with immunoSEQ multiplex PCR; TCRdb holds only in-frame clones, not every one. The table records some 200,000 clones, more than 65% of them present only once. The sample comprised PBMCs. These receptor sequences come from a female donor in good health and CMV-seronegative.

The rearrangement links TRBV11-2 to TRBJ2-7; no firm D call. Germline V gene data show CDR1 as SGHAT and CDR2 as FQNNGV. Trimming took off 2 bases at V and 1 base at J, with 9 bases between the two ends. The CDR3 consists of 14 residues. CDR3 protein: CASSLLKLSYEQYF. The CDR3 DNA reads TGTGCCAGCAGCTTATTAAAACTATCCTACGAGCAGTACTTC.

Comment on this clone: One junction end disagrees with the germline gene, perhaps due to a read error. This chain joins TRBV7-7 and TRBJ2-2; possible D gene TRBD1, 5 bases. CDR1 is SSHAT, CDR2 FNYEAQ, per germline (reference sequence). The CDR3 loop spans 14 amino acids. The CDR3 spells CASSSTGLTGELFF. The CDR3 DNA is TGTGCTAGCAGCTCAACAGGATTAACCGGGGAGCTGTTTTTT.

V is TRBV6-6 and J is TRBJ2-5; TRBD2 is a possible D gene (7 bases). V gave up 2 bases and J gave up 7 bases, with 14 bases separating them. The CDR3 runs 14 residues. Germline lookup yields CDR1 MNHNY and CDR2 SVGAGI (reference sequence). This CDR3 reads CASSYGGAEVTQYF. The DNA for the CDR3 is TGTGCCAGCAGTTACGGGGGGGCCGAGGTGACCCAGTACTTC.

The V gene is TRBV5-4, the J gene TRBJ1-6, with TRBD1 as a possible D gene (5 bases). CDR3 length: 17 residues. Germline loops: CDR1 SGHNT, CDR2 YYREEE (reference sequence). V gave up 0 bases and J gave up 0 bases, with 10 bases separating them. The CDR3 sequence is CASSLGQGSSYNSPLHF. Here the CDR3 DNA reads TGTGCCAGCAGCTTGGGCCAGGGAAGCTCCTATAATTCACCCCTCCACTTT.

The chain employs TRBV29-1 and TRBJ2-2; 8 bases are a match to TRBD1. This CDR3 is 13 amino acids long. Trimming cost V 6 bases and J 3 bases; bases outside gene matches: 3. CDR1 is SQVTM and CDR2 is ANQGSEA in the germline V gene. CDR3 in amino acids: CSVDREHTGELFF. DNA for the CDR3: TGCAGCGTGGACAGGGAGCACACCGGGGAGCTGTTTTTT.

J is TRBJ1-5 and V is TRBV6-5, with 8 bases aligning to TRBD1. The CDR3 spans 14 residues. From germline, CDR1 is MNHEY and CDR2 SVGAGI. The junction had 7 bases not matched to a gene; V was cut back by 6 bases and J by 6 bases. CDR3 bases: TGTGCCAGCAGACCCCGACAGGGGAGTCAGCCCCAGCATTTT. It encodes CASRPRQGSQPQHF.

A single count supports this clone. V and J are TRBV15 and TRBJ2-5; the match to TRBD2 covers 8 bases. The CDR3 consists of 16 residues. Germline values: CDR1 LNHNV, CDR2 YYDKDF (reference sequence). V shed 2 bases and J 2 bases; nucleotides not matched to a gene: 7. The CDR3 sequence is CATSRPLLAGQETQYF. As DNA, the CDR3 is TGTGCCACCAGCAGACCCCTCCTAGCGGGTCAAGAGACCCAGTACTTC.

This chain links TRBV9 with TRBJ2-3; no definite D call. The length of the CDR3 is 12 residues. CDR1 is SGDLS, CDR2 YYNGEE, per germline. V dropped 0 bases and J dropped 6 bases, with 5 bases sitting between them. CDR3 residues: CASSVAGDTQYF. The CDR3 DNA reads as TGTGCCAGCAGCGTAGCAGGCGATACGCAGTATTTT. The full variable domain, with the rest looked up from reference TRBV9 and TRBJ2-3, is DSGVTQTPKHLITATGQRVTLRCSPRSGDLSVYWYQQSLDQGLQFLIQYYNGEERAKGNILERFSAQQFPDLHSELNLSSLELGDSALYFCASSVAGDTQYFGPGTRLTVL.

This rearrangement joins TRBV9 to TRBJ1-1; maybe TRBD1 (5 bases). CDR1 and CDR2 (germline): SGDLS, YYNGEE. The V end was cut by 0 bases, the J end by 5 bases, with 14 bases between. This CDR3 is 15 amino acids long. The CDR3 sequence: CASSVGPGSGTEAFF. CDR3 sequence (DNA): TGTGCCAGCAGCGTAGGCCCAGGGTCAGGGACTGAAGCTTTCTTT. Supplemented by reference TRBV9 and TRBJ1-1, the full variable domain reads DSGVTQTPKHLITATGQRVTLRCSPRSGDLSVYWYQQSLDQGLQFLIQYYNGEERAKGNILERFSAQQFPDLHSELNLSSLELGDSALYFCASSVGPGSGTEAFFGQGTRLTVV.

In this sample, this clone turned up once. The V call is TRBV6-1, the J call TRBJ2-7, with D possibly being TRBD1 (5 bases). V lost 1 base, J lost 5 bases, and 9 bases lay in between. The CDR3 loop spans 13 amino acids. Germline V gene data show CDR1 as MNHNS and CDR2 as SASEGT. DNA for the CDR3: TGTGCCAGCAGTGAAGTCAGGGTCCACGAGCAGTACTTC. Its translation: CASSEVRVHEQYF.

This clone appeared once. The chain uses TRBV7-2 and TRBJ2-3, with TRBD1 matching over 8 bases. This CDR3 is built from 15 residues. Germline assignment: CDR1 SGHTA and CDR2 FQGNSA. With V trimmed by 2 bases and J by 2 bases, 3 bases remained unmatched. CDR3 nucleotides: TGTGCCAGCAGCTTATGGGACAGGTTCACAGATACGCAGTATTTT. Translation gives CASSLWDRFTDTQYF.

This clone was detected a few times. V usage is TRBV7-9 and J usage is TRBJ1-1; possibly TRBD1 for D (5 bases). CDR1 SEHNR and CDR2 FQNEAQ come from the germline V gene (reference sequence). V lost 4 bases to trimming and J lost 0 bases, with 9 bases between them. The CDR3 runs 14 residues. In nucleotides, the CDR3 is TGTGCCAGCAGCTCGGGGGGGGTGAACACTGAAGCTTTCTTT. Translation: CASSSGGVNTEAFF.

The V gene is TRBV7-3, the J gene TRBJ1-1, with D possibly being TRBD1 (6 bases). Germline V gene sequence: CDR1 SGHTA, CDR2 FQGTGA. V was shortened by 5 bases and J by 5 bases, with 9 bases between the two germline ends. This CDR3 has 12 amino acids. CDR3 DNA: TGTGCCAGCAGCCAAGGGGGAACTGAAGCTTTCTTT. It codes for CASSQGGTEAFF.

This clone was detected once. This rearrangement joins TRBV30 to TRBJ2-5, with 10 bases aligning to TRBD2. This CDR3 spans 17 amino acids. The V and J ends lost 1 base and 5 bases, in that order; junction bases with no gene match: 13. Germline V lookup: CDR1 GTSNPN, CDR2 SVGIG (reference sequence). The chain's CDR3 is CAWSGSLAGESGETQYF. Written as DNA, the CDR3 is TGTGCCTGGAGTGGCTCCCTAGCGGGGGAGTCTGGGGAGACCCAGTACTTC.

The genes are TRBV11-2 and TRBJ2-1; the D is unclear. The CDR3 covers 14 residues. Trimming took 1 base from V and 6 from J, leaving 10 bases between them. CDR1 and CDR2 from the germline V gene are SGHAT and FQNNGV. The DNA for the CDR3 is TGTGCCAGCAGCTTAGGCGGAGACCTCAATGAGCAGTTCTTC. Protein product: CASSLGGDLNEQFF.